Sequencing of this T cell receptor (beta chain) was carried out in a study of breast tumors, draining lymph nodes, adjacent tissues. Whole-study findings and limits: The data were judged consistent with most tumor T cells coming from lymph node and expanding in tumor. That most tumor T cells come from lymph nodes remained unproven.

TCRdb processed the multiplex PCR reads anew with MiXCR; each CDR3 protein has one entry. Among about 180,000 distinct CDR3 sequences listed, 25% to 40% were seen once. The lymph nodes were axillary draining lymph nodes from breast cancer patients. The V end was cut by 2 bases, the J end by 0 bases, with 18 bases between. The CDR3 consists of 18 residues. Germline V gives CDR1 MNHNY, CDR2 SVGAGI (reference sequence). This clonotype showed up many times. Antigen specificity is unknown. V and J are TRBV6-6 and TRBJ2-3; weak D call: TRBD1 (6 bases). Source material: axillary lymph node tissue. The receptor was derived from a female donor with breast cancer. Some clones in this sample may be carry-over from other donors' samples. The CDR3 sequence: CASSYRQPGVTSTDTQYF. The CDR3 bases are TGTGCCAGCAGTTACAGACAGCCAGGGGTAACTAGCACAGATACGCAGTATTTT.